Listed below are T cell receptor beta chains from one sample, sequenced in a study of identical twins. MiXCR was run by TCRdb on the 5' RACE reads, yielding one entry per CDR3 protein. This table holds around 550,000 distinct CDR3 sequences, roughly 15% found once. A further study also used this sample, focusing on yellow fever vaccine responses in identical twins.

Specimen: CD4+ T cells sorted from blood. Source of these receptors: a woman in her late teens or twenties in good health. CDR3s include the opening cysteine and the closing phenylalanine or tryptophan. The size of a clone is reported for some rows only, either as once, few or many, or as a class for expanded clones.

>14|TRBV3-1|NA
CASPTVLTLNIQYF
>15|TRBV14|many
CASSQATGVTDTQYF
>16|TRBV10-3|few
CAISDIRGTLYNEQFF
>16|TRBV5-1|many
CASSLSTGRGNSPLHF
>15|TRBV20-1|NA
CSAYVMGRRPEEQFF
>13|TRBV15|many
CATSGERGGELFF
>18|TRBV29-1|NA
CSVLTRLAGGFRTDTQYF
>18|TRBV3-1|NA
CTSSPERLAGVVMETQYF
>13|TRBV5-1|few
CASSSRSDNEQFF
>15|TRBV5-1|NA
CASSLASAAGETQYF
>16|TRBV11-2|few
CASSLASKGYQETQYF
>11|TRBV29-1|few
CSGQGREGYTF
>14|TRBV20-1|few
CSARERGFRETQYF
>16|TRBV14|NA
CASSSGGITVAGELFF
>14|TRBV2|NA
CASSYRVIGDTQYF
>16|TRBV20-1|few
CSATGAGGPKADTQYF
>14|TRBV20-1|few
CSASPHSMNTEAFF
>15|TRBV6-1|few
CASSATGSNTGELFF
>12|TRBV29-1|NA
CSVRVAGDTQYF
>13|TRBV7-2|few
CASSQLGDQPQHF